This TCR beta chain was sequenced in a study of identical twins. Study conclusions and caveats: Its conclusions, products of cross-sectional statistical analysis, did not come from following the same donors.

As for this clonotype: Antigen: not known.

cDNA molecules carried unique molecular identifiers, and template switching added a universal primer site. TCRdb passed the 5' RACE reads through MiXCR, listing each CDR3 protein once. The sample has 600,000 to 850,000 distinct CDR3 sequences, about 20% seen once. This same sample was also taken into another study, of T cells expressing NK-cell markers.

This clonotype was obtained from a woman aged 18-29 years in good health. The sample consisted of PBMCs.

CDR3 sequence: CSAASLEGAGQFF. The CDR3 coding sequence is TGCAGTGCTGCATCACTGGAGGGGGCTGGGCAGTTCTTC. The rearrangement links TRBV20-1 to TRBJ2-1; D possibly corresponds to TRBD1 (7 bases). The CDR3 loop spans 13 amino acids. Germline CDR1 is DFQATT and CDR2 is SNEGSKA (reference sequence). The V and J ends lost 5 bases and 12 bases respectively, with 20 bases between them.